Below, 18 T cell receptor beta chains from the same sample are listed, as sequenced in a study of cytomegalovirus exposure and HLA in healthy donors. Primers for the PCR totalled 60 Vbeta and 13 Jbeta. Only in-frame clones appear in the TCRdb table, and some are missing; sequencing was by immunoSEQ multiplex PCR. The table lists about 110,000 clones, over 60% of them singletons. Sequencing was carried out using PBMCs. The receptors were sampled from a woman aged 60-75 years in good health and CMV-seropositive.

The J gene is TRBJ1-2, the V gene TRBV11-2; 10 nucleotides agree with TRBD1. The CDR3 is 13 amino acids. V lost 6 bases to trimming and J lost 3 bases; unmatched junction nucleotides: 1. CDR1 is SGHAT, CDR2 FQNNGV, per germline. The CDR3 DNA reads TGTGCCAGCAGGGGGACAGGGGACTATGGCTACACCTTC. This codes for CASRGTGDYGYTF.

The V call is TRBV5-1, the J call TRBJ1-3; D is unresolved. CDR1 and CDR2 from the germline V gene are SGHRS and YFSETQ. V gave up 0 bases and J gave up 1 base, with 8 bases separating them. The CDR3 contains 15 residues. For the CDR3, the DNA is TGCGCCAGCAGCTTGGTCGGGGATTCTGGAAACACCATATATTTT. This codes for CASSLVGDSGNTIYF.

V and J are TRBV5-1 and TRBJ2-7; TRBD2 is a possible D gene (5 bases). The ends were cut back, 3 bases at V and 2 bases at J, with 12 bases in the middle. Germline V gene data show CDR1 as SGHRS and CDR2 as YFSETQ. The CDR3 loop spans 14 amino acids. The CDR3 DNA reads TGCGCCAGCAGCTCGGTCACGGGGACCTACGAGCAGTACTTC. Protein: CASSSVTGTYEQYF.

V usage is TRBV10-3 and J usage is TRBJ2-7; D not certain. This CDR3 has 14 residues. The V gene's germline CDR1 is ENHRY and CDR2 SYGVKD. With 10 bases removed from V and 3 bases from J, the gap between germline ends came to 19 bases. CDR3 coding DNA: TGTGCCACCGTCCCGGTGACCCCGGGCTACGAGCAGTACTTC. This sequence encodes CATVPVTPGYEQYF.

The gene calls are TRBV28 and TRBJ1-1; the D gene is possibly TRBD1 (6 bases). This CDR3 region has 18 residues. Germline V gene data show CDR1 as MDHEN and CDR2 as SYDVKM. V lost 6 bases, J lost 0 bases, and 23 bases lay in between. CDR3 sequence (DNA): TGTGCCAGCAGCCCGGCACAGGGAGCTGCTGGTCTGAACACTGAAGCTTTCTTT. Protein: CASSPAQGAAGLNTEAFF.

The V and J genes are TRBV29-1 and TRBJ2-2; 8 bases are shared with TRBD1. The CDR3 length is 14 residues. Germline V gene sequence: CDR1 SQVTM, CDR2 ANQGSEA. Trimming cost V 3 bases and J 4 bases; bases outside gene matches: 4. The CDR3 loop is CSVETGVGTGELFF. Here the CDR3 DNA reads TGCAGCGTTGAGACAGGGGTTGGCACCGGGGAGCTGTTTTTT.

The chain has TRBV7-2 and TRBJ2-5, with D hard to call. Germline lookup yields CDR1 SGHTA and CDR2 FQGNSA. The CDR3 sequence is 15 residues long. The V and J ends lost 5 bases and 9 bases respectively, with 22 bases between them. The CDR3 DNA sequence: TGTGCCAGCAGCCCCACCACGAATTCACGAACGGCCCAGTACTTC. Translating it yields CASSPTTNSRTAQYF.

This rearrangement joins TRBV6-1 to TRBJ2-7; TRBD2 matches at 7 bases. The CDR3 loop spans 14 amino acids. Germline CDR1 reads MNHNS; CDR2 reads SASEGT. The V gene end was trimmed by 0 bases and the J gene end by 3 bases; junction bases not matched to a gene: 2. CDR3 DNA sequence: TGTGCCAGCAGTGAAGCGACGGGGGGCTACGAGCAGTACTTC. Amino acids: CASSEATGGYEQYF.

The rearrangement joins TRBV4-1 to TRBJ2-1, with D possibly TRBD2 on 5 matching bases. The CDR3 has 15 residues. The germline CDR1 and CDR2 sequences are MGHRA and YSYEKL. The V end lost 1 base, the J end lost 2 bases, and 9 bases lay between the germline ends. The DNA of the CDR3 is TGCGCCAGCAGCCAAGCACTAGGGACCTACAATGAGCAGTTCTTC. Amino acids: CASSQALGTYNEQFF.

The rearrangement uses TRBV28 and TRBJ2-5, with D tentatively TRBD1 (6 bases). The V end was cut by 4 bases, the J end by 5 bases, with 20 bases between. The length of the CDR3 is 16 residues. The V gene's germline CDR1 is MDHEN and CDR2 SYDVKM. The CDR3 nucleotides read TGTGCCAGCAGTTCTCAACCGGACAGCACGAGGGAGACCCAGTACTTC. Its protein is CASSSQPDSTRETQYF. Variable domain in full (rest from reference TRBV28 and TRBJ2-5): DVKVTQSSRYLVKRTGEKVFLECVQDMDHENMFWYRQDPGLGLRLIYFSYDVKMKEKGDIPEGYSVSREKKERFSLILESASTNQTSMYLCASSSQPDSTRETQYFGPGTRLLVL.

The rearrangement joins TRBV5-6 to TRBJ1-2; 10 bases map to TRBD1. With V trimmed by 3 bases and J by 5 bases, 7 bases remained unmatched. Looked up from germline, CDR1 is SGHDT and CDR2 is YYEEEE. The CDR3 is 15 residues long. As DNA, the CDR3 is TGTGCCAGCAGCTCAGACAGGGGGCATACATATGGCTACACCTTC. Amino acids: CASSSDRGHTYGYTF.

The chain combines TRBV6-1 with TRBJ1-2; D possibly corresponds to TRBD1 (6 bases). The CDR3 runs 15 residues. The germline V and J ends were trimmed by 2 bases and 4 bases, with 14 bases remaining between them. Looked up from germline, CDR1 is MNHNS and CDR2 is SASEGT. The CDR3 sequence: CASSERGGVAYGYTF. Written as DNA, the CDR3 is TGTGCCAGCAGTGAAAGGGGGGGGGTGGCCTATGGCTACACCTTC.

The V gene is TRBV7-2, the J gene TRBJ1-2, with D perhaps TRBD1 (5 bases). V was pared by 2 bases and J by 7 bases, with 8 bases between. The length of the CDR3 is 12 residues. Germline loops: CDR1 SGHTA, CDR2 FQGNSA. The CDR3 sequence: CASSLSGLGYTF. CDR3 nucleotide sequence: TGTGCCAGCAGCTTATCAGGGCTTGGCTACACCTTC.

The sample holds one count of this clone. V gene TRBV5-4 combines with J gene TRBJ2-3; D might be TRBD1 (6 bases). V dropped 0 bases and J dropped 0 bases, with 8 bases sitting between them. The germline V gene encodes CDR1 SGHNT and CDR2 YYREEE (reference sequence). The CDR3 has 15 amino acids. The CDR3 loop is CASSLGQASTDTQYF. The CDR3 DNA is TGTGCCAGCAGCTTGGGACAGGCCAGCACAGATACGCAGTATTTT.

This chain joins TRBV7-9 and TRBJ1-5; 8 bases match TRBD1. CDR1 and CDR2 from the germline V gene are SEHNR and FQNEAQ (reference sequence). CDR3 size: 16 residues. Trimming at V came to 1 base and at J to 0 bases, leaving 2 bases not matched to a gene. The CDR3 loop is CASSLGTGSSNQPQHF. CDR3 bases: TGTGCCAGCAGCTTAGGGACAGGGAGTAGCAATCAGCCCCAGCATTTT. The full variable domain, completed using reference TRBV7-9 and TRBJ1-5, is DTGVSQNPRHKITKRGQNVTFRCDPISEHNRLYWYRQTLGQGPEFLTYFQNEAQLEKSRLLSDRFSAERPKGSFSTLEIQRTEQGDSAMYLCASSLGTGSSNQPQHFGDGTRLSIL.

The chain combines TRBV5-4 with TRBJ2-7; 8 bases line up with TRBD2. CDR1 is SGHNT, CDR2 YYREEE, per germline (reference sequence). The CDR3 is 14 amino acids. V gave up 7 bases and J gave up 1 base; unmatched junction bases: 7. CDR3 sequence: CASSHGGDSYEQYF. CDR3 nucleotide sequence: TGTGCCAGCTCTCACGGGGGGGATTCCTACGAGCAGTACTTC.

The chain links TRBV5-7 to TRBJ2-5; D unresolved. TRBV5-7 has ORF status, its function being uncertain. The CDR3 consists of 12 residues. Trimming took off 2 bases at V and 11 bases at J, with 13 bases between the two ends. The CDR3 DNA is TGTGCCAGCAGCTTTAGTCTTTATGAGCAGTACTTC. It encodes CASSFSLYEQYF.

The chain joins TRBV19 to TRBJ2-7; TRBD2 matches 13 bases. J was trimmed by 2 bases and V by 5 bases; bases with no gene match: 6. Germline values: CDR1 LNHDA, CDR2 SQIVND (reference sequence). The CDR3 totals 16 residues. DNA of the CDR3: TGTGCCAGTAGTCCACCTACTAGCGGGAGGGCCTACGAGCAGTACTTC. Its translation is CASSPPTSGRAYEQYF.